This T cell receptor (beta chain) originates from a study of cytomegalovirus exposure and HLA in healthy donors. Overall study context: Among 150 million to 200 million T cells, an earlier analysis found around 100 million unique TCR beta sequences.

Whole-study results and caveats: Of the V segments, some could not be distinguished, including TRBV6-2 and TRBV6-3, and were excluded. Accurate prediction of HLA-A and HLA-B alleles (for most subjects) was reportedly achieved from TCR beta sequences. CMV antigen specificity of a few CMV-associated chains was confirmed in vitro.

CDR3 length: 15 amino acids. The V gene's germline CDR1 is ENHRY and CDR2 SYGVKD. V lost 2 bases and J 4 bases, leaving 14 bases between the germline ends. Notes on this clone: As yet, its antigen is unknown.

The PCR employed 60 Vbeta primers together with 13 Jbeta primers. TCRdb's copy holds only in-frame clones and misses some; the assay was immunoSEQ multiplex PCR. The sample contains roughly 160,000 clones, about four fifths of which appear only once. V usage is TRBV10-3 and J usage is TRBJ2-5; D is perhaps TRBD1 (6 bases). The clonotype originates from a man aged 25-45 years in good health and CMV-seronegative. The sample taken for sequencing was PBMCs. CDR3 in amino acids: CAISERDTFGETQYF. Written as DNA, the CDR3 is TGTGCCATCAGTGAGAGGGACACATTTGGAGAGACCCAGTACTTC.